The present TCR beta chain was sequenced within a study of radiotherapy plus CTLA-4 blockade in lung cancer. Study summary: Among enrolled patients, over 15% responded and around 30% achieved disease control.

Repertoires were generated with immunoSEQ multiplex PCR, while TCRdb's copy carries only in-frame clones and drops some. In the table there are about 46,000 clones, 60% to 80% of which are singletons. Germline lookup yields CDR1 SGHRS and CDR2 YFSETQ. V dropped 0 bases and J dropped 10; count of bases not matched to a gene: 3. This CDR3 contains 14 residues. The specimen comprised peripheral blood, sampled from a patient treated with radiotherapy plus ipilimumab. The TCR was taken from a human donor with non-small cell lung cancer whose response to radiotherapy plus ipilimumab could not be evaluated. The V call is TRBV5-1, the J call TRBJ2-1; 11 bases align to TRBD2. For the CDR3, the DNA is TGCGCCAGCAGCTTGGTGGTAGCGGGAGGGGAGCAGTTCTTC. This gives the protein CASSLVVAGGEQFF. Using reference TRBV5-1 and TRBJ2-1 for the parts outside the CDR3, the full variable domain is KAGVTQTPRYLIKTRGQQVTLSCSPISGHRSVSWYQQTPGQGLQFLFEYFSETQRNKGNFPGRFSGRQFSNSRSEMNVSTLELGDSALYLCASSLVVAGGEQFFGPGTRLTVL.